This T cell receptor beta chain was retrieved from a study of shared clonotypes between healthy human individuals. In the study overall: There were three CD4 naive, three CD4 memory, two CD8 naive and one CD8 memory plates per donor. The study's findings and limits: For naive CD4 cells, approximately 4.8% of clonotypes were shared across a handful of donors. What limited the represented genetic and exposure-history diversity was the small number of donors.

This CDR3 has 15 amino acids. Trimming stripped 0 bases from V and 8 bases from J, with 14 bases between. The germline V gene has CDR1 MNHEY and CDR2 SMNVEV (reference sequence). Original data processing: In the immunoSEQ data, sequences were junction-only and lacked quality scores, so filtering differed. Using immunoSEQ multiplex PCR, the repertoire was profiled, and TCRdb retains in-frame clones only, with some absent. V, J and clone size are those of that table, while D and trimming were read from the DNA. The table lists about 2 million clones, roughly 95% of them singletons. Cells designated naive CD8 were CD45RO-negative and were positively selected for CCR7, with terminally differentiated effector memory CD45RA+ cells excluded. This clone came up once. Its target is unknown.

J is TRBJ2-4 and V is TRBV27; unclear D gene. This clonotype was sampled from a young man in good health. What was sequenced was naive CD8+ T cells sorted from blood. As DNA, the CDR3 is TGTGCCAGCAGTTTATCGTCCCCCCCCAGCTACATTCAGTACTTC. Protein: CASSLSSPPSYIQYF.